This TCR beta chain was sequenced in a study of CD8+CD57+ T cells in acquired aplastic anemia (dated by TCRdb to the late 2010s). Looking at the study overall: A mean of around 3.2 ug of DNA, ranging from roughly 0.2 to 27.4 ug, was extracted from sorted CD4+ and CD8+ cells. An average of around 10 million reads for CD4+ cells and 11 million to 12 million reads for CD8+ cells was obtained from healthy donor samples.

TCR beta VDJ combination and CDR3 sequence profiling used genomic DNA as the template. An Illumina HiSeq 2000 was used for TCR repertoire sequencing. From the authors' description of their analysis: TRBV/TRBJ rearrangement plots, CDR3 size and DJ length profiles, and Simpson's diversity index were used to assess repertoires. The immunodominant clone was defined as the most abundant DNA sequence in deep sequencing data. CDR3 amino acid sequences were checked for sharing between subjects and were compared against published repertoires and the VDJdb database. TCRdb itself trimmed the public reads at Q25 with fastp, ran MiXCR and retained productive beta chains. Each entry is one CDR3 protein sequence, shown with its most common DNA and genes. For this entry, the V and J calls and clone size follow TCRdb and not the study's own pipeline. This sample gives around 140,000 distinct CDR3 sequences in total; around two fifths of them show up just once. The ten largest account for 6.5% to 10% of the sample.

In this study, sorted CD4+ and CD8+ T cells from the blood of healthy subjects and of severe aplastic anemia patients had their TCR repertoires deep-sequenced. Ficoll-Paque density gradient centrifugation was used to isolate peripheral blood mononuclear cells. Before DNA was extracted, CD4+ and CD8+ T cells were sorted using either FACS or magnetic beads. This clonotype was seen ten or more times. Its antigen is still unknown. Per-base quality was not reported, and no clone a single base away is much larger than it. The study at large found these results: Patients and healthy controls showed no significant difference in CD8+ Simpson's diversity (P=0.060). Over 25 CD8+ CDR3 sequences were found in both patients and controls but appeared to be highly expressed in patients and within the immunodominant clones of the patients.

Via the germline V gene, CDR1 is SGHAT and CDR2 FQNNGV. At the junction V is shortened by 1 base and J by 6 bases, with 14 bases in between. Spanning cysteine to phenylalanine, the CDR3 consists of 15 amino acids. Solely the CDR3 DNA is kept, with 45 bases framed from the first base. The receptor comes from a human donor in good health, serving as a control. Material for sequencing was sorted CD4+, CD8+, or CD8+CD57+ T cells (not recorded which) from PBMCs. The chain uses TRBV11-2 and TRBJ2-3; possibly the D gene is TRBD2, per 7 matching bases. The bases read TGTGCCAGCAGCTTAGTCGGGGGGCCGCGGGATACGCAGTATTTT. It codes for CASSLVGGPRDTQYF.